This TCR beta chain originates from a study of cytomegalovirus exposure and HLA in healthy donors (dated by TCRdb to about 2017). Background on the whole study: In an earlier analysis of 587 of the donors, about 270 Gb of sequence data and 100 million or so unique TCR beta sequences from about 179 million T cells were reported. In an earlier analysis of 500 to 650 of the donors, high-throughput TCR beta sequencing was used to judge whether each TCR beta V gene segment behaved as functional or pseudogenic. A separate validation cohort of more than 100 different subjects was used in addition to the approximately 610-subject first cohort. Approximately 330 gigabases of sequencing data and tens of millions of unique TCR sequences made up an early release that covered about 640 HLA-typed donors. A later genetic analysis took genome-wide SNP genotypes for about three fifths of the 666 donors and used that subset as a discovery cohort. Among approximately 370 genotyped donors of the cohort, an average of about 240,000 unique TCR beta nucleotide sequences was sequenced per donor, of which 15% to 20% were non-productive. The number of typed donors differed by locus: about 629-630 for A, B, C, DRB1 and DQB1; 500 to 550 for DQA1; around 580 for DPA1; and some 450 for DPB1. About five DR-DQ haplotypes were treated as single units for association and clustering because of strong linkage in the cohort. The T cell repertoires of under 750 subjects were profiled by immunosequencing and related to cytomegalovirus serostatus. Class I and class II HLA loci were covered by the typing at four-digit resolution. In a later analysis, previously published TCR beta repertoires from hundreds of donors were re-analyzed and high-resolution HLA genotyping was added so that TCR occurrence patterns could be studied. Among the roughly 400 genotyped donors, approximately 77% belonged to the genetic ancestry cluster associated with self-reported Caucasian donors. Donor age, sex, ethnicity and CMV serostatus were compiled alongside the repertoire data. High-throughput TCR immunosequencing, statistical association of individual TCRs with disease status, and machine learning were combined to predict cytomegalovirus infection status. All discovery cohort repertoires had been generated on a single sequencing platform. Rather than using new phenotypic data, the later analysis identified candidate immune exposures from TCR beta sequences and from how often those sequences occurred across donors. The study aimed to test whether cataloging public T cell receptors could reveal signatures of past pathogen exposure.

About this clone itself: Its antigen remains unidentified. The record has no base qualities; no much larger clone is one base away.

Points the paper makes about the study in general: A cluster of highly shared sequence variants was judged likely to be a technical artifact of the sequencing pipeline. V-gene and J-gene trimming of TCR beta chains was associated with a missense DCLRE1C variant in a later genetic analysis, and the association was replicated in an independent cohort. In a later analysis, the rate of TCR association differed among HLA loci, with DRB1 alleles having the most associated TCRs and HLA-C alleles having the fewest. Most TCR sequences were observed very rarely across donors, whereas some public TCRs were present in many individuals. In vitro tests confirmed that a few of the cytomegalovirus-associated TCR beta chains recognize cytomegalovirus antigens. A further reported finding was that TCR beta sequences accurately predicted the HLA-A and HLA-B alleles for most subjects in the first cohort. Because HLA typing was missing for some donors at each locus, association tests included only the typed subset. It was suggested by the authors that the approach could potentially be generalized to other disease states and immunological phenotypes. In the study, 150 to 200 TCR beta chains were listed as associated with cytomegalovirus. The 87-base-pair reads could not distinguish some IMGT-functional V segments, including TRBV6-2 and TRBV6-3, so those segments were excluded. The classifier was reported to diagnose cytomegalovirus status with high specificity and sensitivity in both the original cohort and the validation cohort. Correlated functional status among segregating V segments might reflect linkage disequilibrium, but an unknown experimental factor could not be ruled out. The cohort was sequenced for TCR beta chains only, and without alpha or paired-chain data the features that could be detected were limited. A later analysis found that HLA-associated TCR beta chains were more clonally expanded and had lower generation probabilities than equally common non-associated chains. A later analysis found that most CMV-associated TCR beta chains appeared HLA-restricted, with HLA associations seemingly driven largely by CMV exposure. For the cohort, immune exposure information was limited to CMV serostatus. In a later analysis, several top co-occurrence clusters were reported to appear linked to parvovirus B19, influenza, CMV and Epstein-Barr virus. Strong co-occurrence of HLA alleles, especially DR and DQ, made assigning TCR associations to individual alleles difficult. The presence/absence analyses assumed that sequencing depth was roughly uniform across donors, and that assumption may not be true. Because counts were too low, more than 15 rarely observed V segments, including chromosome 9 orphons, were excluded from the earlier analysis of around 640 of the donors. Compared with the approximately 670-donor mean, donors in an Asian-associated ancestry cluster had fewer N-insertions in productive TCRs, according to a later genetic analysis. In an earlier analysis of under 600 of the donors, most TCR beta V segments were observed in productive rearrangements about 87% or about 30% of the time, broadly matching IMGT annotations. A later analysis associated 16,951 TCR beta sequences with specific HLA alleles at a false discovery rate of 0.05.

The junction shows trimming of 0 bases on V and 4 bases on J, and the gene matches do not reach 5 bases of it. Per the germline V gene, ENHRY is the CDR1 and SYGVKD is the CDR2. The CDR3 holds 15 amino acids from the cysteine to the phenylalanine. The entry retains the CDR3 DNA only, 45 bases that are in frame from base 1. The cohort consisted of 600 or so healthy bone marrow donors. Cohort members were all nominally healthy when sampled, although unrecorded immune exposures were likely present. The donor was CMV seronegative and belonged to the group of over 300 seronegative cohort members. Every donor gave a peripheral blood sample, and the peripheral blood mononuclear cells from that sample were used for TCR beta sequencing. Genomic DNA extraction from the blood cell samples was performed with the Qiagen DNeasy Blood Extraction Kit. Libraries were prepared through the immunoSEQ multiplex PCR assay. The multiplex PCR relied on a mix of 60 forward primers for TCR Vbeta segments and 13 reverse primers for TCR Jbeta segments. The CDR3 region of rearranged TCR beta genes was amplified from genomic DNA by a multiplex PCR assay. The Illumina HiSeq System was used to sequence the amplified TCR beta libraries as 87-base-pair reads. The original pipeline was this. A later analysis tallied roughly 80 million unique TCR beta chains across the 666 repertoires, and some 10 million of those chains were shared by two or more donors. Raw reads were error-corrected and collapsed into unique sequences by a nearest-neighbor algorithm in which closely related sequences were merged to remove PCR and sequencing errors. CDR3 sequences were aligned to IMGT reference sequences to assign V, D and J gene segments. Each retained sequence needed at least a six-nucleotide match to both a V gene segment and a J gene segment. A rearrangement was called productive if the CDR3 had no stop codons and remained in frame with V and J, and every other rearrangement was called non-productive. Following IMGT convention, CDR3 was defined as the stretch from the second conserved V-encoded cysteine to the conserved J-encoded phenylalanine. The earlier analysis of around 640 of the donors excluded sequences that lacked an unambiguous match to a single V gene segment. In an earlier analysis of approximately 590 of the donors, a V segment was called functional when productive rearrangements were above 56.7%, and segregating when the standard deviation between donors exceeded 5%. A statistical classification framework was developed to diagnose cytomegalovirus status using the catalog of TCR beta chain sequences. V and J gene assignment, in a later analysis, came from comparing TCR nucleotide sequences with IMGT/GENE-DB human TR gene sequences. In a later analysis, CDR3 sequences and most-parsimonious VDJ recombination scenarios were assigned using the TCRdist pipeline. In a later analysis, each TCR beta chain was defined by its CDR3 amino acid sequence together with its V-gene family, and reads without a unique V-gene family were excluded. As a way to deal with suspected cross-contamination and a sequencing artifact, a later analysis dropped hundreds of nucleotide sequences that were highly shared and had low generation probability. In a later analysis, a clonal expansion index was calculated for each public chain from normalized within-repertoire ranks of inferred template counts. In a later analysis, generation probabilities were computed using a VDJ recombination model fitted to out-of-frame rearrangements, and the results were checked against IGoR. A later analysis scored TCR-TCR, TCR-HLA and TCR-CMV co-occurrence with hypergeometric tests, applying a repertoire-size bias correction to TCR pairs. To estimate false discovery rates, a later analysis permuted the HLA or CMV assignments 20 times. In a later analysis, co-occurring TCRs were grouped using DBSCAN, with TCRdist sequence similarity added in when clustering inside HLA-allele-positive subsets. Co-occurrence clustering excluded repertoires with fewer than 30,000 or more than 120,000 public chains, plus five with anomalous nucleotide sharing. What TCRdb holds here is the immuneACCESS table cut down to in-frame rearrangements. Part of the clones is not present; checked against another copy, under half of the missing clones reflect an unresolved V gene, and the others are unexplained. Clonal size and the V and J genes are those of that table, whereas D and trimming came from the DNA. The sample contains roughly 200,000 clones, around 84% of them found a single time. The top ten constitute about 1.5% of the sample.

The sequence was collected from a woman aged 18-35 years in good health and CMV-seronegative. The chain couples TRBV10-3 to TRBJ2-5, and 7 junction bases match TRBD2. The sample consisted of PBMCs. Read as DNA, the sequence is TGTGCCATCAGTGAGTCATGGGGAGGGAGAGAGACCCAGTACTTC. Translated, this gives CAISESWGGRETQYF.